This T cell receptor (beta chain) is from a study of cytomegalovirus exposure and HLA in healthy donors. Of note for this clone: At one boundary the junction diverges from the germline segment, which might be a read error.

In the PCR, 60 Vbeta and 13 Jbeta primers were used. Some clones are missing from TCRdb's copy, which holds only in-frame ones; the method was immunoSEQ multiplex PCR. The profile shows about 150,000 clones, 77% of them singletons. The clonotype originates from a woman between 25 and 40 years old in good health and CMV-seronegative. Sequenced sample: PBMCs.

For the CDR3, the DNA is TGTGCCAGCAGTGAATTTGGGACAGAGAACACTGAAGCTCTCTTT. Protein product: CASSEFGTENTEALF. The gene calls are TRBV2 and TRBJ1-1; 7 bases align to TRBD1. This CDR3 has 15 amino acids. Germline loops: CDR1 SNHLY, CDR2 FYNNEI.